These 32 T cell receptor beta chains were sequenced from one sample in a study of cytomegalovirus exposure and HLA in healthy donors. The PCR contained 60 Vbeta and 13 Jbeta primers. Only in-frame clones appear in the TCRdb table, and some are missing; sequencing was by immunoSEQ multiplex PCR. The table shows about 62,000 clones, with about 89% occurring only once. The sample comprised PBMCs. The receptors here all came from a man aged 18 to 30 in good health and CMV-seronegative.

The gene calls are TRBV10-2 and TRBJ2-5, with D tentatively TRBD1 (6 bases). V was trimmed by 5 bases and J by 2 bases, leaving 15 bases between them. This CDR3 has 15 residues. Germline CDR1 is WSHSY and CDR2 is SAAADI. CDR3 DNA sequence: TGCGCCAGCAGTTCCTCCCGGGACACACAAGAGACCCAGTACTTC. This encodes CASSSSRDTQETQYF.

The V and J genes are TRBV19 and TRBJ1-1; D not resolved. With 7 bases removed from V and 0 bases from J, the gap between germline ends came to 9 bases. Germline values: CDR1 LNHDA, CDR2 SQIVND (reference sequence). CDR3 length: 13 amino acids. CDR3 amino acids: CASNTDMNTEAFF. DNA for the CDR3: TGTGCCAGTAATACAGACATGAACACTGAAGCTTTCTTT.

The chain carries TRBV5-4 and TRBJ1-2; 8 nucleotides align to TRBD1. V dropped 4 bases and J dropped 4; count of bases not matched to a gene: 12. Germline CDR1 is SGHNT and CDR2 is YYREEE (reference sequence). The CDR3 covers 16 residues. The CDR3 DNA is TGTGCCAGCAGCATAATGGTCCAGGGGGCTTTCTATGGCTACACCTTC. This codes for CASSIMVQGAFYGYTF.

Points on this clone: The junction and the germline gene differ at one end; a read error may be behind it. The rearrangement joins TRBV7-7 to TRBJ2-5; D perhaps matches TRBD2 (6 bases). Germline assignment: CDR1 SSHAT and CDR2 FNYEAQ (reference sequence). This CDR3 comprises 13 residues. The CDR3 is CASSSGVQETQYF. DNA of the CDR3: TGTGCTAGCAGCTCGGGGGTACAAGAGACCCAGTACTTC.

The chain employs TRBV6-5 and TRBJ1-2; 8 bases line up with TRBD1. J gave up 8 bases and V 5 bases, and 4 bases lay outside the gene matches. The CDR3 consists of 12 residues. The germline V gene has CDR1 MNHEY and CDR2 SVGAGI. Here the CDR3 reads CASSRTGIGYTF. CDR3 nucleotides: TGTGCCAGCAGTCGGACAGGGATAGGCTACACCTTC.

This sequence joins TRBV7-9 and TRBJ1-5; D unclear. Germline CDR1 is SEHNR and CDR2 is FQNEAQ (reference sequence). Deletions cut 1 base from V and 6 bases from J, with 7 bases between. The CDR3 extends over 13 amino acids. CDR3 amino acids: CASSLGSGQPQHF. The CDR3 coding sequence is TGTGCCAGCAGCTTAGGGTCAGGTCAGCCCCAGCATTTT.

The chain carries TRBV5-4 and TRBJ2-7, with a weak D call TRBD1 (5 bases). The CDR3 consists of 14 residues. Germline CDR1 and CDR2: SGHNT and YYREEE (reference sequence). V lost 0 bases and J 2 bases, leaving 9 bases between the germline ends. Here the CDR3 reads CASSLARGTYEQYF. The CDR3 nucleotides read TGTGCCAGCAGCTTGGCTAGGGGTACCTACGAGCAGTACTTC. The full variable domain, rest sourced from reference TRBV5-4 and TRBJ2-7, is ETGVTQSPTHLIKTRGQQVTLRCSSQSGHNTVSWYQQALGQGPQFIFQYYREEENGRGNFPPRFSGLQFPNYSSELNVNALELDDSALYLCASSLARGTYEQYFGPGTRLTVT.

The CDR3, as DNA: TGCGCCAGCAGCCCCGGGAGTTCTACATACCCCACAGATACGCAGTATTTT. Translated, it gives CASSPGSSTYPTDTQYF. The V call is TRBV5-1, the J call TRBJ2-3; possibly TRBD2 for D (6 bases). This CDR3 has 17 amino acids. V was trimmed by 4 bases and J by 2 bases, leaving 20 bases between them. Germline CDR1 is SGHRS and CDR2 is YFSETQ.

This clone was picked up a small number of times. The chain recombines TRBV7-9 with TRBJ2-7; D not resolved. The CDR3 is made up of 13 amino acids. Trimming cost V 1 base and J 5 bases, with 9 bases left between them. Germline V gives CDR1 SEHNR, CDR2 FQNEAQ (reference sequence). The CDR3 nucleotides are TGTGCCAGCAGCTTAGGGCAAGTCGACGAGCAGTACTTC. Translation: CASSLGQVDEQYF.

The CDR3 DNA reads as TGTGCCAGCAGTGTGGCACAGGGTTCACCCCTCCACTTT. This encodes CASSVAQGSPLHF. The rearrangement joins TRBV2 to TRBJ1-6, with D perhaps TRBD1 (6 bases). The V gene's germline CDR1 is SNHLY and CDR2 FYNNEI. This CDR3 has 13 amino acids. V was clipped by 4 bases and J by 9 bases, with 10 bases between them.

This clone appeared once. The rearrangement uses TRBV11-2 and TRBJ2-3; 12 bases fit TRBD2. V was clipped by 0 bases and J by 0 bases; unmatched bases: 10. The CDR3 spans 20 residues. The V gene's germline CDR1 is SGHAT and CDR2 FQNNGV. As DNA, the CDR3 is TGTGCCAGCAGCTTAGATTTCGGACTAGCGGGGACCATAAGCACAGATACGCAGTATTTT. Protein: CASSLDFGLAGTISTDTQYF. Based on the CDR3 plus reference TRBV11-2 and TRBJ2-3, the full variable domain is EAGVAQSPRYKIIEKRQSVAFWCNPISGHATLYWYQQILGQGPKLLIQFQNNGVVDDSQLPKDRFSAERLKGVDSTLKIQPAKLEDSAVYLCASSLDFGLAGTISTDTQYFGPGTRLTVL.

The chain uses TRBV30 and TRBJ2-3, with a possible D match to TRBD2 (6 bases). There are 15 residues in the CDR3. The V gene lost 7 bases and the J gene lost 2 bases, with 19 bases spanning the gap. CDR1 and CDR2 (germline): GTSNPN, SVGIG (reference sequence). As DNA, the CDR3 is TGTGCCTCTGAGGCGGTTAGCGGTCCCACAGATACGCAGTATTTT. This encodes CASEAVSGPTDTQYF.

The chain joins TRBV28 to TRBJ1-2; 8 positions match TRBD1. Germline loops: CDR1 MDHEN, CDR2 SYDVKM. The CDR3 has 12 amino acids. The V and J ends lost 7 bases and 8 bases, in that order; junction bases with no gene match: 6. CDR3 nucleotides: TGTGCCAGCAAAACCCCAGGGGGCGGCTACACCTTC. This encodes CASKTPGGGYTF.

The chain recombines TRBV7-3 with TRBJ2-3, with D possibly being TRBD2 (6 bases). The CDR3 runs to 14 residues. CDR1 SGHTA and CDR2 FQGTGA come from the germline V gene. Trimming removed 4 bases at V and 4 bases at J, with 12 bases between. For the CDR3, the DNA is TGTGCCAGCAGCTCTGGGGGGTCCGCAGATACGCAGTATTTT. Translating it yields CASSSGGSADTQYF.

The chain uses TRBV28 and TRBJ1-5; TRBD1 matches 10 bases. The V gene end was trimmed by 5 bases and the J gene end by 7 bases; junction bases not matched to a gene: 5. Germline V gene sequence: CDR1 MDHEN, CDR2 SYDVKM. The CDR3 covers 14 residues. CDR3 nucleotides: TGTGCCAGCAGTCCCGGACAGGGGGGCCAGCCCCAGCATTTT. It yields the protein CASSPGQGGQPQHF.

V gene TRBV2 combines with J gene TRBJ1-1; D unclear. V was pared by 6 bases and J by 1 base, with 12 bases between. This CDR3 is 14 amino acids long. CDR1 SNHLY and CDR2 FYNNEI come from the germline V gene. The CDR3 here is CASSIHQANTEAFF. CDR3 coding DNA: TGTGCCAGCAGCATCCACCAGGCGAACACTGAAGCTTTCTTT.

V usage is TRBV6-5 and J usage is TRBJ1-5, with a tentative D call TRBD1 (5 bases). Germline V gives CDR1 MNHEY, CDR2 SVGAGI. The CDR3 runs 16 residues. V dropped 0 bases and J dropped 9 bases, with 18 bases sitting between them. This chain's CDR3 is CASSYSSDSPWRPQHF. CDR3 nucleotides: TGTGCCAGCAGTTACTCGAGCGACAGCCCGTGGAGGCCCCAGCATTTT.

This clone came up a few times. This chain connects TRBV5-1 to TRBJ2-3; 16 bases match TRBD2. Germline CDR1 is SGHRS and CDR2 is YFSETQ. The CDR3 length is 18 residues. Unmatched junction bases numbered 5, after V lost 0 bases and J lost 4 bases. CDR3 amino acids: CASSLVTGTSGGADTQYF. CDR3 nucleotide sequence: TGCGCCAGCAGCTTGGTTACCGGGACTAGCGGGGGGGCAGATACGCAGTATTTT.

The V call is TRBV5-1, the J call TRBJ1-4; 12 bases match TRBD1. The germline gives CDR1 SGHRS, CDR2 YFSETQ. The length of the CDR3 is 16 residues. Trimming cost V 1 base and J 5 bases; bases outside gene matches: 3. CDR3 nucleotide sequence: TGCGCCAGCAGCTTGTTCGGGACAGGGGGCAATGAAAAACTGTTTTTT. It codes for CASSLFGTGGNEKLFF.

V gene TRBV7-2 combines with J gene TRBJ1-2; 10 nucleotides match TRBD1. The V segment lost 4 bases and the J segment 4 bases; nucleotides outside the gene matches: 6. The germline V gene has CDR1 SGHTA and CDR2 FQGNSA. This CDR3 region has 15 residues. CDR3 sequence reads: CASSSGTGVGYGYTF. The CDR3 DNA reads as TGTGCCAGCAGCTCAGGGACAGGGGTGGGCTATGGCTACACCTTC.

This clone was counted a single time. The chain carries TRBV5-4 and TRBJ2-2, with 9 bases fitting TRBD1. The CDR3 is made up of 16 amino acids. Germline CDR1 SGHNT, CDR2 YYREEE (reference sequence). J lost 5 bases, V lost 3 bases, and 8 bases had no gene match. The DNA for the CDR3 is TGTGCCAGCAGCTCCCCGGGACAGGGACTAACCGGGGAGCTGTTTTTT. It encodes CASSSPGQGLTGELFF.

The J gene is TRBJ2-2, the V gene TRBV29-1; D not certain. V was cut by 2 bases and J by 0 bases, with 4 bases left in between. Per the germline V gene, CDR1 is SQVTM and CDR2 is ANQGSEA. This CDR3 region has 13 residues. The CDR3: CSVEWPNTGELFF. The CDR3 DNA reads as TGCAGCGTTGAATGGCCGAACACCGGGGAGCTGTTTTTT.

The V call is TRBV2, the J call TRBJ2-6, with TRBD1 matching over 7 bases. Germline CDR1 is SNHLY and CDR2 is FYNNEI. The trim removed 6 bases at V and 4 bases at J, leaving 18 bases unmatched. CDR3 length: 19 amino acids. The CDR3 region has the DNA TGTGCCAGCAGAGATCGCCCGGGACAGCCTCATGTCGGGGCCAACGTCCTGACTTTC. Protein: CASRDRPGQPHVGANVLTF. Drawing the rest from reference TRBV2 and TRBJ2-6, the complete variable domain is EPEVTQTPSHQVTQMGQEVILRCVPISNHLYFYWYRQILGQKVEFLVSFYNNEISEKSEIFDDQFSVERPDGSNFTLKIRSTKLEDSAMYFCASRDRPGQPHVGANVLTFGAGSRLTVL.

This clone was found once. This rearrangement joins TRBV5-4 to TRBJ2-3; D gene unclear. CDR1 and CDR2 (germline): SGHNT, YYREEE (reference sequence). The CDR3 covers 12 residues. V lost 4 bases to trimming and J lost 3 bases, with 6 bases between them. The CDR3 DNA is TGTGCCAGCAGCCTAAATACAGATACGCAGTATTTT. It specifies CASSLNTDTQYF.

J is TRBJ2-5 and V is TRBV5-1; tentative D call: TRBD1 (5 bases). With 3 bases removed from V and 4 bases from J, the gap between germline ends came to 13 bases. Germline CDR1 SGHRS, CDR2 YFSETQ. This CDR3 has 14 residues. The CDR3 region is CASSSLGVSETQYF. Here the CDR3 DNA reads TGCGCCAGCAGCTCGCTAGGGGTGTCAGAGACCCAGTACTTC. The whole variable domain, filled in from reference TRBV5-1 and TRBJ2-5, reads KAGVTQTPRYLIKTRGQQVTLSCSPISGHRSVSWYQQTPGQGLQFLFEYFSETQRNKGNFPGRFSGRQFSNSRSEMNVSTLELGDSALYLCASSSLGVSETQYFGPGTRLLVL.

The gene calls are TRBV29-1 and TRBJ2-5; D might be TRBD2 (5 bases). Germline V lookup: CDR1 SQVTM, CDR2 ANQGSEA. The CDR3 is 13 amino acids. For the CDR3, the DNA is TGCAGTCAGGCGGGCGCACTCGAGGAGACCCAGTACTTC. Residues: CSQAGALEETQYF.

The CDR3 region is CASGGGFYNEQFF. As DNA, the CDR3 is TGTGCCAGTGGGGGGGGGTTCTACAATGAGCAGTTCTTC. The gene calls are TRBV2 and TRBJ2-1; 7 nucleotides agree with TRBD2. Per germline, CDR1 SNHLY and CDR2 FYNNEI. V lost 9 bases and J lost 3; bases outside the gene matches: 5. The CDR3 sequence is 13 residues long.

CDR3 amino acids: CSASQAWGYTF. CDR3 nucleotide sequence: TGCAGTGCTAGTCAGGCATGGGGCTACACCTTC. The chain employs TRBV20-1 and TRBJ1-2; D is uncertain. The germline V gene encodes CDR1 DFQATT and CDR2 SNEGSKA (reference sequence). CDR3 length equals 11 residues. The germline V and J ends were trimmed by 3 bases and 8 bases, with 10 bases remaining between them.

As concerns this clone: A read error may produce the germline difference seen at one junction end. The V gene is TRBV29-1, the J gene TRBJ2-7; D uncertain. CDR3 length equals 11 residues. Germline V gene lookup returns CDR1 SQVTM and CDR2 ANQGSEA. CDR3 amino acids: CGVTEVYEQYF. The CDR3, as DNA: TGCGGCGTGACTGAAGTCTACGAGCAGTACTTC.

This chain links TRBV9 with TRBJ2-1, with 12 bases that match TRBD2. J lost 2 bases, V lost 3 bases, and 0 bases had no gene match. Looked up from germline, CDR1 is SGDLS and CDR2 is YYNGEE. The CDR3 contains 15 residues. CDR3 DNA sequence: TGTGCCAGCAGCGCTAGCGGGGGGGCCTACAATGAGCAGTTCTTC. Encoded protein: CASSASGGAYNEQFF.

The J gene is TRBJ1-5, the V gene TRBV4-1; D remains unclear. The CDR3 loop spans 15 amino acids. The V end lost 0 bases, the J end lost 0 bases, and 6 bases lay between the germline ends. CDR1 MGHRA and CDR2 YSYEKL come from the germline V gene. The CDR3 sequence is CASSQEGYSNQPQHF. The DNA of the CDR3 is TGCGCCAGCAGCCAAGAGGGCTATAGCAATCAGCCCCAGCATTTT.

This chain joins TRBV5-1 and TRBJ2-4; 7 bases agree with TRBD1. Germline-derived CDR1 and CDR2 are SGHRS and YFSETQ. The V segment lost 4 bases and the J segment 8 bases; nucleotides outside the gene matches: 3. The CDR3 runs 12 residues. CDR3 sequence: CASSPTGDIQYF. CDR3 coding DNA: TGCGCCAGCAGCCCCACAGGGGACATTCAGTACTTC.